One sample yielded the 24 T cell receptor beta chains listed below, sequenced in a study of T cell responses to AZD1222 COVID-19 vaccine. Measured with immunoSEQ multiplex PCR; TCRdb has only the in-frame clones, and not every one. The sample consists of fewer than 90,000 clones, about nine tenths of them appearing once. The material was peripheral blood, obtained 28 days after the second AZD1222 dose. The source is an adult who received the AZD1222 COVID-19 vaccine.

The CDR3 reads CASSLARLAKNIQYF. The DNA of the CDR3 is TGTGCCAGCAGCTTAGCCAGGCTAGCCAAAAACATTCAGTACTTC. V gene TRBV7-2 combines with J gene TRBJ2-4; D remains ambiguous. The V and J ends lost 0 bases and 0 bases respectively, with 6 bases between them. Germline V gene lookup returns CDR1 SGHTA and CDR2 FQGNSA. The length of the CDR3 is 15 residues.

The chain uses TRBV7-9 and TRBJ1-1; TRBD1 is a possible D gene (6 bases). CDR1 is SEHNR, CDR2 FQNEAQ, per germline (reference sequence). Trimming stripped 0 bases from V and 1 base from J, with 9 bases between. CDR3 size: 15 residues. CDR3: CASSLALGGNTEAFF. The CDR3, as DNA: TGTGCCAGCAGCTTAGCGCTAGGGGGGAACACTGAAGCTTTCTTT.

The chain has TRBV6-5 and TRBJ1-6, with no clear D. V lost 2 bases and J 5 bases, leaving 10 bases between the germline ends. The CDR3 has 15 amino acids. CDR1 and CDR2 from the germline V gene are MNHEY and SVGAGI. The CDR3 loop reads CASSYGRQDNSPLHF. CDR3 DNA: TGTGCCAGCAGTTACGGCCGGCAGGATAATTCACCCCTCCACTTT.

DNA for the CDR3: TGCAGCGTTGAACCTGGGGATACGCAGTATTTT. Residues: CSVEPGDTQYF. This chain joins TRBV29-1 and TRBJ2-3; D remains unclear. With 2 bases removed from V and 6 bases from J, the gap between germline ends came to 6 bases. The CDR3 has 11 amino acids. From germline, CDR1 is SQVTM and CDR2 ANQGSEA.

The V call is TRBV28, the J call TRBJ2-2; no clear D gene. Trimming pared 2 bases from V and 1 base from J, leaving 8 bases between. In germline, CDR1 is MDHEN, CDR2 SYDVKM. The CDR3 runs 15 residues. CDR3 in amino acids: CASSLPPGNTGELFF. The DNA for the CDR3 is TGTGCCAGCAGTTTACCCCCAGGGAACACCGGGGAGCTGTTTTTT.

The V gene is TRBV6-5, the J gene TRBJ1-1; D call uncertain. V lost 2 bases to trimming and J lost 3 bases, with 7 bases between them. Germline-derived CDR1 and CDR2 are MNHEY and SVGAGI. The CDR3 has 13 amino acids. CDR3 loop: CASSYVRDTEAFF. The CDR3 coding sequence is TGTGCCAGCAGTTACGTGCGTGACACTGAAGCTTTCTTT.

The chain couples TRBV11-3 to TRBJ1-1, with unresolved D. The CDR3 totals 13 residues. Germline V gene sequence: CDR1 SGHNT, CDR2 YENEEA. Trimming cost V 5 bases and J 4 bases, with 11 bases left between them. CDR3 sequence reads: CASSINRGTEAFF. The CDR3 DNA sequence: TGTGCCAGCAGCATAAACCGGGGCACTGAAGCTTTCTTT. Drawing the rest from reference TRBV11-3 and TRBJ1-1, the complete variable domain is EAGVVQSPRYKIIEKKQPVAFWCNPISGHNTLYWYLQNLGQGPELLIRYENEEAVDDSQLPKDRFSAERLKGVDSTLKIQPAELGDSAVYLCASSINRGTEAFFGQGTRLTVV.

V gene TRBV11-3 combines with J gene TRBJ2-5; TRBD1 agrees at 8 bases. Germline CDR1 SGHNT, CDR2 YENEEA. The length of the CDR3 is 15 residues. After removal of 5 bases from V and 5 bases from J, the junction contained 10 bases not matched to a gene. The CDR3 loop reads CASSQRTGRAETQYF. DNA of the CDR3: TGTGCCAGCAGCCAACGGACAGGGCGAGCGGAGACCCAGTACTTC. Variable domain in full (rest from reference TRBV11-3 and TRBJ2-5): EAGVVQSPRYKIIEKKQPVAFWCNPISGHNTLYWYLQNLGQGPELLIRYENEEAVDDSQLPKDRFSAERLKGVDSTLKIQPAELGDSAVYLCASSQRTGRAETQYFGPGTRLLVL.

This chain connects TRBV13 to TRBJ1-3; 8 positions agree with TRBD1. The trim removed 6 bases at V and 2 bases at J, leaving 21 bases unmatched. Germline V gene sequence: CDR1 PRHDT, CDR2 FYEKMQ (reference sequence). This CDR3 is 20 amino acids long. The CDR3 sequence is CASSSTLTPIGQGPGNTIYF. DNA for the CDR3: TGTGCCAGCAGTTCTACCCTAACCCCTATCGGACAGGGCCCTGGAAACACCATATATTTT.

The V call is TRBV4-2, the J call TRBJ2-1; 8 nucleotides match TRBD2. V shed 4 bases and J 6 bases; nucleotides not matched to a gene: 14. The CDR3 contains 17 residues. Germline V CDR1 and CDR2: LGHNA, YNFKEQ. In nucleotides, the CDR3 is TGTGCCAGCAGCCTCAGAGGTTTGGCGGGAGGAGGCAATGAGCAGTTCTTC. Translating it yields CASSLRGLAGGGNEQFF.

The chain has TRBV18 and TRBJ2-1; 9 bases map to TRBD2. CDR1 is KGHSH, CDR2 LQKENI, per germline. This CDR3 region has 16 residues. The V segment lost 6 bases and the J segment 5 bases; nucleotides outside the gene matches: 11. The CDR3 loop is CASSLISAGGDNEQFF. The CDR3 coding sequence is TGTGCCAGCTCCCTCATCTCAGCGGGGGGTGACAATGAGCAGTTCTTC.

The chain combines TRBV5-6 with TRBJ1-2; D not certain. V was clipped by 5 bases and J by 8 bases, with 10 bases between them. Per germline, CDR1 SGHDT and CDR2 YYEEEE. The CDR3 is 11 amino acids. CDR3 amino acids: CASRSSRGYTF. The CDR3 DNA reads as TGTGCCAGCAGATCCTCGCGGGGCTACACCTTC.

V usage is TRBV5-1 and J usage is TRBJ1-4; no clear D gene. CDR3 length equals 14 residues. Germline V gene lookup returns CDR1 SGHRS and CDR2 YFSETQ. V lost 6 bases and J 1 base, leaving 10 bases between the germline ends. The CDR3 region has the DNA TGCGCCAGCAAGGGTGGCGGAACTAATGAAAAACTGTTTTTT. Its translation is CASKGGGTNEKLFF.

The gene calls are TRBV5-1 and TRBJ2-7; D perhaps matches TRBD2 (6 bases). The CDR3 consists of 14 residues. The germline V gene has CDR1 SGHRS and CDR2 YFSETQ. The V end was cut by 8 bases, the J end by 2 bases, with 17 bases between. The CDR3 DNA reads as TGCGCCAGAAAACACGGCGGGGATGCCTACGAGCAGTACTTC. Amino acids: CARKHGGDAYEQYF.

The chain has TRBV28 and TRBJ1-6; possible D gene TRBD1, 6 bases. Trimming removed 6 bases from V and 8 bases from J, with 14 bases in between. Germline values: CDR1 MDHEN, CDR2 SYDVKM. This CDR3 spans 14 amino acids. CDR3: CASRGQGSDSPLHF. Here the CDR3 DNA reads TGTGCCAGCAGAGGGCAGGGGAGTGATTCACCCCTCCACTTT. Drawing the rest from reference TRBV28 and TRBJ1-6, the complete variable domain is DVKVTQSSRYLVKRTGEKVFLECVQDMDHENMFWYRQDPGLGLRLIYFSYDVKMKEKGDIPEGYSVSREKKERFSLILESASTNQTSMYLCASRGQGSDSPLHFGNGTRLTVT.

The chain recombines TRBV19 with TRBJ2-6; 10 bases fit TRBD1. V was clipped by 9 bases and J by 4 bases; unmatched bases: 9. This CDR3 is 16 amino acids long. Germline V gene sequence: CDR1 LNHDA, CDR2 SQIVND (reference sequence). The CDR3 protein is CASTRDRGFGANVLTF. The CDR3 DNA reads TGTGCCAGCACCCGGGACAGGGGTTTCGGGGCCAACGTCCTGACTTTC.

The table lists this clone with a count of one. The V and J genes are TRBV15 and TRBJ1-2; 7 bases fit TRBD1. CDR1 and CDR2 from the germline V gene are LNHNV and YYDKDF (reference sequence). J was trimmed by 1 base and V by 4 bases; bases with no gene match: 6. The CDR3 sequence is 15 residues long. As DNA, the CDR3 is TGTGCCACCAGCACTTCGACAGGGAATAACTATGGCTACACCTTC. It translates to CATSTSTGNNYGYTF.

The chain combines TRBV6-5 with TRBJ2-5; 7 bases fit TRBD1. This CDR3 region has 15 residues. V lost 4 bases and J lost 1; bases outside the gene matches: 6. From germline, CDR1 is MNHEY and CDR2 SVGAGI. CDR3 sequence reads: CASSSLGTAQETQYF. The CDR3 bases are TGTGCCAGCAGTTCCCTCGGGACAGCCCAAGAGACCCAGTACTTC.

The J gene is TRBJ1-5, the V gene TRBV18, with D tentatively TRBD1 (5 bases). Germline V lookup: CDR1 KGHSH, CDR2 LQKENI. This CDR3 is built from 16 residues. V lost 2 bases and J lost 5, with 16 bases in between. CDR3 sequence reads: CASSPKGGVLYQPQHF. In nucleotides, the CDR3 is TGTGCCAGCTCACCAAAAGGAGGGGTCCTTTATCAGCCCCAGCATTTT.

The rearrangement joins TRBV6-2 or TRBV6-3 to TRBJ1-1, with D maybe TRBD1 (5 bases). The V end lost 0 bases, the J end lost 1 base, and 6 bases lay between the germline ends. Germline V gives CDR1 MNHEY, CDR2 SVGEGT. This CDR3 spans 14 amino acids. The CDR3 loop reads CASSYSQGNTEAFF. The CDR3 bases are TGTGCCAGCAGTTACTCCCAGGGGAACACTGAAGCTTTCTTT.

The rearrangement uses TRBV27 and TRBJ1-2; D not resolved. Germline CDR1 reads MNHEY; CDR2 reads SMNVEV (reference sequence). V dropped 5 bases and J dropped 4 bases, with 14 bases sitting between them. The CDR3 is made up of 14 amino acids. CDR3 DNA sequence: TGTGCCAGCAGTACCTCGCGACGAAGCTATGGCTACACCTTC. Protein product: CASSTSRRSYGYTF.

The chain has TRBV14 and TRBJ2-1; the D is unclear. Germline-derived CDR1 and CDR2 are SGHDN and FVKESK. The CDR3 consists of 13 residues. The V end was cut by 4 bases, the J end by 13 bases, with 17 bases between. For the CDR3, the DNA is TGTGCCAGCAGCCCAAACCCCCAAGGGCCCCAGTTCTTC. Amino acids: CASSPNPQGPQFF.

The J gene is TRBJ2-3, the V gene TRBV7-3; D is undetermined. Germline V CDR1 and CDR2: SGHTA, FQGTGA. This CDR3 contains 15 residues. V dropped 5 bases and J dropped 3 bases, with 15 bases sitting between them. The CDR3 bases are TGTGCCAGCAGCCTAGGCGGCAGTGTGACAGATACGCAGTATTTT. Translated: CASSLGGSVTDTQYF.

Written as DNA, the CDR3 is TGTGCCAGCAGTTTTTCGACAGAGACTGAAGCTTTCTTT. This encodes CASSFSTETEAFF. This chain joins TRBV6-5 and TRBJ1-1; possibly TRBD1 for D (5 bases). The CDR3 loop spans 13 amino acids. Germline CDR1 reads MNHEY; CDR2 reads SVGAGI. Trimming cost V 4 bases and J 5 bases, with 11 bases left between them.